Listed here are 25 T cell receptor beta chains from one sample, sequenced in a study of blood T cell repertoires in COVID-19. Assay: immunoSEQ multiplex PCR; the TCRdb copy retains only in-frame clones and omits some. The sample has about 110,000 clones, approximately 88% seen once. Sequenced sample: peripheral blood. Every receptor here comes from a woman in her thirties or forties with acute or convalescent COVID-19.

The chain carries TRBV5-1 and TRBJ2-7; no clear D. Trimming pared 4 bases from V and 2 bases from J, leaving 7 bases between. Germline V gives CDR1 SGHRS, CDR2 YFSETQ. The CDR3 has 12 amino acids. CDR3 coding DNA: TGCGCCAGCAGCAAAACTACCTACGAGCAGTACTTC. It is translated as CASSKTTYEQYF.

As to this clone: Other DNA variants within this sample encode the same CDR3. The rearrangement uses TRBV3-1 (or the pseudogene TRBV3-2) and TRBJ1-1, with no clear D. Trimming removed 1 base at V and 7 bases at J, with 4 bases between. The length of the CDR3 is 11 residues. The germline CDR1 and CDR2 sequences are LGHDT and YNNKEL (reference sequence). CDR3 amino acids: CASSQAFEAFF. The CDR3 bases are TGTGCCAGCAGCCAAGCATTTGAAGCTTTCTTT.

This chain uses TRBV3-1 (or the pseudogene TRBV3-2) with TRBJ2-7; maybe TRBD2 (6 bases). The length of the CDR3 is 14 residues. V was shortened by 4 bases and J by 1 base, with 11 bases between the two germline ends. Germline V lookup: CDR1 LGHDT, CDR2 YNNKEL (reference sequence). This CDR3 is CASSLLAGSYEQYF. The CDR3 nucleotides read TGTGCCAGCAGCCTTCTGGCGGGATCCTACGAGCAGTACTTC.

The chain employs TRBV19 and TRBJ2-5; perhaps TRBD2 as D (6 bases). V dropped 4 bases and J dropped 4 bases, with 7 bases sitting between them. Germline V gene lookup returns CDR1 LNHDA and CDR2 SQIVND (reference sequence). This CDR3 has 12 residues. The CDR3 loop is CASSKGGETQYF. The CDR3 nucleotides read TGTGCCAGTAGTAAGGGAGGAGAGACCCAGTACTTC.

V usage is TRBV7-3 and J usage is TRBJ2-7, with TRBD1 matching over 9 bases. Germline CDR1 is SGHTA and CDR2 is FQGTGA. V dropped 2 bases and J dropped 3; count of bases not matched to a gene: 2. The CDR3 consists of 14 residues. CDR3 nucleotides: TGTGCCAGCAGCTTACAGGGACAGGGCTACGAGCAGTACTTC. This sequence encodes CASSLQGQGYEQYF.

This chain uses TRBV4-1 with TRBJ2-3, with D hard to call. The CDR3 totals 13 residues. Germline CDR1 and CDR2: MGHRA and YSYEKL. V dropped 0 bases and J dropped 2 bases, with 3 bases sitting between them. The CDR3 DNA reads TGCGCCAGCAGCCAAGAACTCACAGATACGCAGTATTTT. This sequence encodes CASSQELTDTQYF.

The genes are TRBV7-9 and TRBJ1-1, with D maybe TRBD1 (5 bases). There are 16 residues in the CDR3. In germline, CDR1 is SEHNR, CDR2 FQNEAQ (reference sequence). Between the trimmed V and J ends, which lost 4 bases and 3 bases, there was a span of 18 bases. The CDR3 DNA reads TGTGCCAGCAGCTATAGAAGGCTACGGGGGGACACTGAAGCTTTCTTT. As protein: CASSYRRLRGDTEAFF.

This clone was counted between two and nine times. The rearrangement uses TRBV29-1 and TRBJ2-5; TRBD1 matches at 7 bases. Germline CDR1 is SQVTM and CDR2 is ANQGSEA. V shed 5 bases and J 2 bases; nucleotides not matched to a gene: 2. The CDR3 is 12 amino acids. The DNA for the CDR3 is TGCAGCGTTAGGGGACAGCAAGAGACCCAGTACTTC. This sequence encodes CSVRGQQETQYF.

For the CDR3, the DNA is TGTGCCAGCAGCTCAGAAACGATGACAGGATACAATGAGCAGTTCTTC. It translates to CASSSETMTGYNEQFF. The V and J genes are TRBV5-4 and TRBJ2-1; a weak D match, TRBD1 (6 bases). Trimming cost V 3 bases and J 4 bases, with 17 bases left between them. CDR1 and CDR2 from the germline V gene are SGHNT and YYREEE (reference sequence). The CDR3 is 16 residues long.

The rearrangement links TRBV5-6 to TRBJ1-3; D remains ambiguous. Germline V gene lookup returns CDR1 SGHDT and CDR2 YYEEEE. The V end was cut by 1 base, the J end by 0 bases, with 11 bases between. The CDR3 consists of 16 residues. The CDR3 bases are TGTGCCAGCAGCTTGTATGCAGTAACCTCTGGAAACACCATATATTTT. This translates into CASSLYAVTSGNTIYF.

The gene calls are TRBV6-1 and TRBJ1-3; D perhaps matches TRBD1 (5 bases). V was cut by 0 bases and J by 4 bases, with 13 bases left in between. Germline V CDR1 and CDR2: MNHNS, SASEGT. The CDR3 runs to 16 residues. CDR3 loop: CASSEALIGVGNTIYF. The CDR3 DNA sequence: TGTGCCAGCAGTGAAGCGCTGATAGGGGTCGGAAACACCATATATTTT.

In this sample, this clone turned up once. This chain links TRBV7-9 with TRBJ2-1; 11 bases match TRBD2. In germline, CDR1 is SEHNR, CDR2 FQNEAQ (reference sequence). The CDR3 extends over 14 amino acids. With 7 bases clipped from V and 7 bases from J, the junction kept 6 bases outside the gene matches. This chain's CDR3 is CASTIAGGLNEQFF. The CDR3, as DNA: TGTGCCAGCACAATAGCGGGGGGGCTGAATGAGCAGTTCTTC.

This chain joins TRBV10-3 and TRBJ1-5; D might be TRBD1 (5 bases). Trimming shortened V by 2 bases and J by 5 bases, and 7 bases separated the two germline ends. The CDR3 consists of 13 residues. Germline lookup yields CDR1 ENHRY and CDR2 SYGVKD. The CDR3 DNA sequence: TGTGCCATCAGTGAGGACAGATATCAGCCCCAGCATTTT. Encoded protein: CAISEDRYQPQHF.

The rearrangement joins TRBV21-1 to TRBJ2-2; the D call TRBD1 from the table was never checked on the DNA. TRBV21-1 is a pseudogene segment. CDR3 length equals 14 residues. The CDR3 nucleotides read TGTGCCAGCGCGGGGGGACAGGGTTCCGGGGAGCTGTTTTTT. It translates to CASAGGQGSGELFF.

The chain is built from TRBV30 and TRBJ1-4, with D possibly TRBD1 on 5 matching bases. Looked up from germline, CDR1 is GTSNPN and CDR2 is SVGIG (reference sequence). Trimming took off 0 bases at V and 8 bases at J, with 16 bases between the two ends. CDR3 size: 15 residues. The CDR3 loop is CAWSVLRGIREKLFF. DNA of the CDR3: TGTGCCTGGAGTGTACTACGGGGGATTCGCGAAAAACTGTTTTTT.

This chain connects TRBV7-2 to TRBJ2-3; TRBD2 aligns across 9 bases. The CDR3 runs 15 residues. Trimming at V came to 3 bases and at J to 5 bases, leaving 6 bases not matched to a gene. Germline loops: CDR1 SGHTA, CDR2 FQGNSA. The CDR3 sequence: CASSLFSGGGDTQYF. CDR3 nucleotide sequence: TGTGCCAGCAGCTTGTTTAGCGGGGGTGGAGATACGCAGTATTTT.

The chain carries TRBV6-5 and TRBJ1-1; 9 nucleotides align to TRBD1. The germline CDR1 and CDR2 sequences are MNHEY and SVGAGI. The junction had 9 bases not matched to a gene; V was cut back by 9 bases and J by 1 base. The CDR3 covers 15 residues. CDR3 DNA sequence: TGTGCCAGTAAACAGGGGGCAAGATCGAACACTGAAGCTTTCTTT. Protein: CASKQGARSNTEAFF.

V is TRBV3-1 (or the pseudogene TRBV3-2) and J is TRBJ2-2, with 8 bases identical to TRBD1. V shed 4 bases and J 6 bases; nucleotides not matched to a gene: 7. The CDR3 sequence is 15 residues long. Germline CDR1 and CDR2: LGHDT and YNNKEL (reference sequence). CDR3 DNA: TGTGCCAGCAGCCCTCGGGACAGGCAACCCGGGGAGCTGTTTTTT. It is translated as CASSPRDRQPGELFF.

The V gene is TRBV4-1, the J gene TRBJ1-2; D is unclear. Per the germline V gene, CDR1 is MGHRA and CDR2 is YSYEKL. This CDR3 region has 14 residues. Trimming stripped 0 bases from V and 7 bases from J, with 12 bases between. For the CDR3, the DNA is TGCGCCAGCAGCCAAGATAGCATCCGTGGTGGCTACACCTTC. Translation: CASSQDSIRGGYTF.

This chain uses TRBV3-1 (or the pseudogene TRBV3-2) with TRBJ1-2; 12 bases match TRBD1. Germline values: CDR1 LGHDT, CDR2 YNNKEL (reference sequence). This CDR3 contains 16 residues. The J segment lost 4 bases and the V segment lost 4 bases, leaving 7 bases of the junction unmatched. The CDR3 DNA reads as TGTGCCAGCAGCCGTGGGACAGGGGGCATCGGCTATGGCTACACCTTC. It is translated as CASSRGTGGIGYGYTF.

This clone came up once. This chain connects TRBV2 to TRBJ2-7, with D perhaps TRBD2 (7 bases). The CDR3 runs 12 residues. Germline V gives CDR1 SNHLY, CDR2 FYNNEI. The germline V and J ends were trimmed by 11 bases and 5 bases, with 16 bases remaining between them. CDR3 amino acids: CASQRGGHEQYF. The CDR3 region has the DNA TGTGCCTCCCAGAGGGGGGGCCACGAGCAGTACTTC.

This clone was recorded once. The gene calls are TRBV6-2 or TRBV6-3 and TRBJ2-3; the D gene is possibly TRBD1 (6 bases). The germline gives CDR1 MNHEY, CDR2 SVGEGT. Trimming took 6 bases from V and 0 from J, leaving 25 bases between them. This CDR3 has 19 residues. DNA for the CDR3: TGTGCCAGCAGCCATGCTGACCGAAAACGCAGGGGAAGCACAGATACGCAGTATTTT. Translating it yields CASSHADRKRRGSTDTQYF.

The J gene is TRBJ1-6, the V gene TRBV3-1 (or the pseudogene TRBV3-2); 8 bases agree with TRBD1. The CDR3 is 17 amino acids. V lost 3 bases and J lost 7; bases outside the gene matches: 11. Germline CDR1 and CDR2: LGHDT and YNNKEL (reference sequence). CDR3 sequence (DNA): TGTGCCAGCAGCCATTTTCCCCAGGGGGCTGGGAATTCACCCCTCCACTTT. Amino acids: CASSHFPQGAGNSPLHF.

The chain links TRBV7-9 to TRBJ1-4; 10 bases agree with TRBD1. J gave up 8 bases and V 1 base, and 4 bases lay outside the gene matches. Germline-derived CDR1 and CDR2 are SEHNR and FQNEAQ (reference sequence). The CDR3 contains 15 residues. The CDR3 sequence is CASSLGQGAGEKLFF. CDR3 in DNA: TGTGCCAGCAGCTTAGGACAGGGGGCAGGCGAAAAACTGTTTTTT. The full variable domain, with the rest looked up from reference TRBV7-9 and TRBJ1-4, is DTGVSQNPRHKITKRGQNVTFRCDPISEHNRLYWYRQTLGQGPEFLTYFQNEAQLEKSRLLSDRFSAERPKGSFSTLEIQRTEQGDSAMYLCASSLGQGAGEKLFFGSGTQLSVL.

This clone turned up a few times. The V and J genes are TRBV2 and TRBJ2-2; 8 bases line up with TRBD1. CDR1 and CDR2 (germline): SNHLY, FYNNEI. Unmatched junction bases numbered 5, after V lost 4 bases and J lost 4 bases. The CDR3 extends over 15 amino acids. CDR3 loop: CASSANRGSTGELFF. CDR3 coding DNA: TGTGCCAGCAGTGCCAACAGGGGGAGCACCGGGGAGCTGTTTTTT.